The 5 T cell receptor delta chains given below trace back to one sample, sequenced in a study of gamma delta lymphoproliferative disorders and STAT genes. TCRdb reprocessed the multiplex PCR reads using CATT. The sample holds 3,300 or so delta-chain clones, about 1.3% seen once. PBMCs from patients and controls supplied the genomic DNA for sequencing. Input material: blood. All receptors derive from a human donor in good health.

This clone has just a few counts. CDR3 protein: CACDTLLGDTGADKLIF. CDR3 in DNA: TGTGCCTGTGACACCCTACTGGGGGATACGGGCGCCGATAAACTCATCTTT. The genes are TRDV2 and TRDJ1; TRDD3 aligns across 13 bases. With V trimmed by 0 bases and J by 3 bases, 6 bases remained unmatched. Germline V gene sequence: CDR1 GEAIGNYY, CDR2 EKD. The CDR3 has 17 amino acids.

This clone was detected only a few times. The protein that TCRdb holds for this DNA derives from a much larger clone and differs from the translated DNA at residue 9, which likely indicates a read error; the protein shown here is translated from the DNA. The V and J genes are TRDV2 and TRDJ1, with TRDD3 matching 10 bases. The germline V gene has CDR1 GEAIGNYY and CDR2 EKD. The CDR3 loop spans 14 amino acids. Losses at the gene ends were 2 bases for V and 4 bases for J; bases not matched to a gene: 3. For the CDR3, the DNA is TGTGCCTGTGACAGCTGGGGGATAGGCGATAAACTCATCTTT. Translated: CACDSWGIGDKLIF.

This clone was seen only a few times. TCRdb has a much larger clone's protein, which differs at residue 5 from the translation of this DNA, likely because of a read error; what is shown is the protein translated from the DNA. This chain joins TRDV2 and TRDJ1, with 13 nucleotides matching TRDD3. Germline CDR1 is GEAIGNYY and CDR2 is EKD. The J segment lost 0 bases and the V segment lost 0 bases, leaving 3 bases of the junction unmatched. The CDR3 runs to 17 residues. The CDR3 nucleotides read TGTGCCTGTGACACCGTACTGGGGGATACGCACACCGATAAACTCATCTTT. The encoded protein is CACDTVLGDTHTDKLIF.

With respect to this clone: This DNA's translation differs at residue 5 from TCRdb's protein, which comes from a much larger clone; a read error is likely, and the protein shown is translated from the DNA. This chain joins TRDV2 and TRDJ1, with 8 positions matching TRDD3. Trimming removed 2 bases from V and 3 bases from J; junction bases left unmatched: 16. CDR3 length: 18 amino acids. Germline loops: CDR1 GEAIGNYY, CDR2 EKD. Here the CDR3 DNA reads TGTGCCTGTGACAGCATGTGGGGGATCCCAAGACTCTCCGATAAACTCATCTTT. Its protein is CACDSMWGIPRLSDKLIF.

This clone occurred a few times. A read error is likely here: a far larger clone is one base away. Other DNA sequences in the same sample also yield this CDR3. CDR3 DNA sequence: TGTGCCTGTGACACCGTCGGGGGGATACGCGAAGCCTGGGACACCCGACAAATGTTTTTC. Translating it yields CACDTVGGIREAWDTRQMFF. This chain uses TRDV2 with TRDJ3; 10 nucleotides align to TRDD3. The germline V gene encodes CDR1 GEAIGNYY and CDR2 EKD. This CDR3 has 20 amino acids.